The 30 T cell receptor beta chains presented below share a single source sample, sequenced in a study of tumor-infiltrating lymphocytes in primary liver carcinoma. TCR beta cDNA was reverse-transcribed from about 500 ng of total RNA. The reaction used a constant-region primer and ProtoScript II reverse transcriptase. Slightly modified ARM-PCR, run as three nested multiplex PCR rounds, produced the TCR beta libraries. PCR rounds one and two used TRBV1-TRBV30 forward primers with a C-beta reverse primer for roughly 9 cycles each. TCRdb processed the multiplex PCR reads anew with MiXCR; each CDR3 protein has one entry. The sample has some 190,000 distinct CDR3 sequences; 60% are singletons. Unsorted whole blood served as the source of blood RNA, and germline DNA was extracted as well. The sequenced material came from peripheral blood. These receptor sequences come from a middle-aged man with primary liver carcinoma and hepatitis B virus infection.

This clonotype came up a few times. CDR3 loop: CASSLGVDTQYF. Here the CDR3 DNA reads TGTGCCAGCAGCTTGGGTGTGGATACGCAGTATTTT. The V call is TRBV5-8, the J call TRBJ2-3; D uncertain. Trimming removed 0 bases from V and 6 bases from J, with 5 bases in between. The length of the CDR3 is 12 residues. Germline V gene sequence: CDR1 SGHTS, CDR2 YDEGEE.

This clonotype was found many times. The genes are TRBV11-2 and TRBJ1-1; D is unclear. Germline CDR1 reads SGHAT; CDR2 reads FQNNGV. Trimming took off 5 bases at V and 8 bases at J, with 15 bases between the two ends. The CDR3 length is 13 residues. The CDR3 is CASSLHLVAEAFF. The CDR3 DNA follows: TGTGCCAGCAGCCTCCACCTGGTGGCCGAAGCTTTCTTT.

CDR3: CASSPLMESYEQYF. CDR3 DNA sequence: TGTGCCAGCAGTCCCCTTATGGAATCCTACGAGCAGTACTTC. The chain employs TRBV12-3 or TRBV12-4 and TRBJ2-7; no firm D call. This CDR3 is built from 14 residues. Trimming stripped 5 bases from V and 1 base from J, with 12 bases between.

Turning to this clonotype: The junction departs from the called germline gene at one end, perhaps through a read error. J is TRBJ2-7 and V is TRBV2; either TRBD1 or TRBD2 may fit D (5 bases each). This CDR3 contains 12 residues. Per germline, CDR1 SNHLY and CDR2 FYNNEI. The CDR3 region is CGSSVRGGEQYF. The DNA for the CDR3 is TGTGGCAGCAGTGTCCGGGGCGGCGAGCAGTACTTC.

In this sample, this clonotype turned up a few times. The rearrangement uses TRBV6-1 and TRBJ2-3; weak D call: TRBD1 (6 bases). Trimming removed 8 bases at V and 11 bases at J, with 14 bases between. This CDR3 contains 11 residues. In germline, CDR1 is MNHNS, CDR2 SASEGT. The CDR3 sequence is CASQEGVRQYF. The CDR3 nucleotides read TGTGCCAGCCAAGAGGGGGTGAGGCAGTATTTT.

As for this clonotype: It may be a read error: a sequence one base away is much more abundant. V gene TRBV11-1 combines with J gene TRBJ2-1, with D maybe TRBD1 (5 bases). The V gene lost 7 bases and the J gene lost 4 bases, with 20 bases spanning the gap. This CDR3 is 16 amino acids long. Germline V gene lookup returns CDR1 SGHAT and CDR2 FQDESV (reference sequence). In nucleotides, the CDR3 is TGTGCCAGCATCTATTCTACAGGTGGCAGTTACAATGAGCAGTTCTTC. Translation gives CASIYSTGGSYNEQFF.

This clonotype was counted ten times or more. The gene calls are TRBV11-2 and TRBJ1-1; D ambiguous. Germline assignment: CDR1 SGHAT and CDR2 FQNNGV. The CDR3 has 13 amino acids. The V end lost 7 bases, the J end lost 6 bases, and 15 bases lay between the germline ends. The CDR3 is CASKHNSGPEAFF. Here the CDR3 DNA reads TGTGCCAGCAAGCACAATTCCGGGCCTGAAGCTTTCTTT.

This clonotype was found a few times. The rearrangement uses TRBV29-1 and TRBJ2-1; perhaps TRBD2 as D (6 bases). V lost 5 bases and J lost 11, with 10 bases in between. CDR3 length: 10 residues. Germline V gene data show CDR1 as SQVTM and CDR2 as ANQGSEA. As DNA, the CDR3 is TGCAGCGTTCGGGAGATTAAGCAGTTCTTC. Translated: CSVREIKQFF.

The V gene is TRBV28, the J gene TRBJ1-4; D unclear. This CDR3 has 16 residues. V gave up 10 bases and J gave up 4 bases, with 22 bases separating them. Germline V CDR1 and CDR2: MDHEN, SYDVKM. Here the CDR3 DNA reads TGTGCCAACACTCCCGAGGGAAGGGCTTTTAATGAAAAACTGTTTTTT. Translating gives CANTPEGRAFNEKLFF.

This clonotype was seen repeatedly, ten times or more. The J gene is TRBJ1-2, the V gene TRBV6-2 or TRBV6-3, with 8 bases that match TRBD1. CDR1 MNHEY and CDR2 SVGEGT come from the germline V gene. V lost 4 bases, J lost 4 bases, and 8 bases stayed unmatched. This CDR3 has 15 amino acids. CDR3 in DNA: TGTGCCAGCAGTTCCTACGGGACAGGCCCCTATGGCTACACCTTC. Amino acid sequence: CASSSYGTGPYGYTF.

Only a few counts were recorded for this clonotype. The chain links TRBV6-5 to TRBJ1-6; 12 positions match TRBD1. Germline V CDR1 and CDR2: MNHEY, SVGAGI. V gave up 2 bases and J gave up 6 bases; unmatched junction bases: 5. CDR3 length: 17 amino acids. CDR3 nucleotide sequence: TGTGCCAGCAGTTACGAGCCGGGACAGGGGGCTAATTCACCCCTCCACTTT. It specifies CASSYEPGQGANSPLHF.

With regard to this clonotype: This may be a read error: a much more frequent sequence differs by one nucleotide. The J gene is TRBJ1-4, the V gene TRBV11-2, with no clear D. V gave up 4 bases and J gave up 5 bases, with 5 bases separating them. The length of the CDR3 is 12 residues. The V gene's germline CDR1 is SGHAT and CDR2 FQNNGV. In nucleotides, the CDR3 is TGTGCCAGCAGCTGGGTCAATGAAAAACTGTTTTTT. Protein sequence: CASSWVNEKLFF.

As to this clonotype: Sequence at one end of the junction differs from germline and may be a read error. The gene calls are TRBV11-2 and TRBJ2-5; D perhaps matches TRBD1 (5 bases). This CDR3 region has 15 residues. Germline V gives CDR1 SGHAT, CDR2 FQNNGV. As DNA, the CDR3 is TGCGCCAGCAGCTTAGGAAGGACACGGGAAGAGACCCAGTACTTC. Translation: CASSLGRTREETQYF.

A note on this clonotype: The DNA is omitted, as the CDR3 cannot be located on it reliably, and the CDR3 follows TCRdb's listing. The chain links TRBV11-2 to TRBJ2-7; the table's D call of TRBD1 was not tested on the DNA. Inclusive of both ends, the CDR3 amounts to 15 amino acids. Per the germline V gene, CDR1 is SGHAT and CDR2 is FQNNGV. The CDR3 spells CAYSCQGGLCYEQYF.

This chain connects TRBV5-6 to TRBJ2-7; 9 nucleotides line up with TRBD1. V lost 2 bases, J lost 3 bases, and 3 bases stayed unmatched. The CDR3 sequence is 14 residues long. The germline V gene has CDR1 SGHDT and CDR2 YYEEEE. Here the CDR3 DNA reads TGTGCCAGCAGCTTAACAGGGGGCCTCTACGAGCAGTACTTC. Amino acid sequence: CASSLTGGLYEQYF.

With regard to this clonotype: Since a much larger clone is just one base distant, this may be a read error. The rearrangement uses TRBV11-2 and TRBJ2-7; weak D call: TRBD1 (6 bases). Germline lookup yields CDR1 SGHAT and CDR2 FQNNGV. CDR3 size: 13 residues. Deletions cut 5 bases from V and 5 bases from J, with 13 bases between. The chain's CDR3 is CASSVDRIHEQYF. The CDR3 DNA reads TGTGCCAGCAGCGTGGACAGAATACACGAGCAGTACTTC. Full variable domain (outside the CDR3, taken from reference TRBV11-2 and TRBJ2-7): EAGVAQSPRYKIIEKRQSVAFWCNPISGHATLYWYQQILGQGPKLLIQFQNNGVVDDSQLPKDRFSAERLKGVDSTLKIQPAKLEDSAVYLCASSVDRIHEQYFGPGTRLTVT.

About this clonotype: One end of the junction is discordant with germline, which a read error may explain. The chain uses TRBV10-3 and TRBJ2-2; the match to TRBD2 covers 12 bases. The CDR3 sequence is 17 residues long. Germline V gene sequence: CDR1 ENHRY, CDR2 SYGVKD. CDR3 amino acids: CTISILTSGSGTGELFF. The CDR3 DNA reads TGTACCATCAGTATCCTGACTAGCGGGAGTGGCACCGGTGAGCTGTTTTTT.

About this clonotype itself: Because it lacks the conserved phenylalanine or tryptophan at the end, this CDR3 is likely a read error. J is TRBJ2-1 and V is TRBV12-3 or TRBV12-4; TRBD2 matches 9 bases. The V and J ends lost 6 bases and 4 bases, in that order; junction bases with no gene match: 7. This CDR3 is built from 15 residues. CDR3 DNA sequence: TGTGCCAGCAGGTCTAGCGGGGTCCTGTACAATGAGCAGTTCTTA. Its protein is CASRSSGVLYNEQFL.

Points on this clonotype: A much larger clone differs from this one at a single base, so this may be a read error. The chain employs TRBV11-2 and TRBJ2-1; D call uncertain. The CDR3 is 13 residues long. Looked up from germline, CDR1 is SGHAT and CDR2 is FQNNGV. The chain's CDR3 is CVSSLRVNNEQFF. For the CDR3, the DNA is TGTGTCAGCAGCTTACGAGTAAACAATGAGCAGTTCTTC.

This clonotype was found many times. The chain couples TRBV29-1 to TRBJ2-5; D not resolved. Germline-derived CDR1 and CDR2 are SQVTM and ANQGSEA. The CDR3 is 12 amino acids. CDR3 coding DNA: TGCACCATCATACGAGACCAAGAGACCCAGTACTTC. This sequence encodes CTIIRDQETQYF.

V gene TRBV12-3 or TRBV12-4 combines with J gene TRBJ2-1; TRBD2 agrees at 9 bases. This CDR3 contains 15 residues. The V segment lost 6 bases and the J segment 4 bases; nucleotides outside the gene matches: 7. The CDR3 DNA reads as TGTGCCAGCAGGTCTAGCGGGGTCGTGTACAATGAGCAGTTCTTC. Protein: CASRSSGVVYNEQFF.

J is TRBJ2-1 and V is TRBV6-5, with 9 bases that match TRBD2. Germline CDR1 is MNHEY and CDR2 is SVGAGI. This CDR3 has 22 amino acids. Trimming removed 0 bases from V and 1 base from J; junction bases left unmatched: 19. DNA for the CDR3: TGTGCCAGCAGTTACTCCGGGACATGGGGGCTTAGCGGGAGTGGGTCCTACAATGAGCAGTTCTTC. Translated: CASSYSGTWGLSGSGSYNEQFF.

V usage is TRBV6-5 and J usage is TRBJ2-5; D might be TRBD1 (6 bases). V lost 0 bases and J 2 bases, leaving 7 bases between the germline ends. Per germline, CDR1 MNHEY and CDR2 SVGAGI. The CDR3 sequence is 14 residues long. For the CDR3, the DNA is TGTGCCAGCAGTTACTCCGGACAGCAAGAGACCCAGTACTTC. This codes for CASSYSGQQETQYF.

As concerns this clonotype: One end of the junction varies from germline; a read error may be responsible. The chain uses TRBV6-1 and TRBJ2-2; 7 bases match TRBD1. This CDR3 has 13 amino acids. CDR1 is MNHNS, CDR2 SASEGT, per germline. Here the CDR3 reads CSSSGQDTGELFF. In DNA, the CDR3 is TGTTCCAGCAGTGGACAGGACACCGGGGAGCTGTTTTTT.

This clonotype was found many times. The genes are TRBV4-2 and TRBJ1-1; TRBD1 is a possible D gene (5 bases). Germline CDR1 LGHNA, CDR2 YNFKEQ. V was shortened by 6 bases and J by 8 bases, with 16 bases between the two germline ends. The CDR3 length is 13 residues. CDR3 DNA sequence: TGTGCCAGCAGACAGGAGTTGGACGCCGAAGCTTTCTTT. Translation: CASRQELDAEAFF.

The rearrangement joins TRBV4-2 to TRBJ2-7; the D gene is possibly TRBD2 (6 bases). Per germline, CDR1 LGHNA and CDR2 YNFKEQ. This CDR3 has 15 amino acids. The V end was cut by 3 bases, the J end by 3 bases, with 15 bases between. The DNA of the CDR3 is TGTGCCAGCAGCCAGGGTGGAGTAGCGGTCTACGAGCAGTACTTC. Its translation: CASSQGGVAVYEQYF.

This clonotype has just a few counts. The chain carries TRBV6-1 and TRBJ2-5; either TRBD1 or TRBD2 may fit D (6 bases each). The CDR3 is 13 residues long. Per germline, CDR1 MNHNS and CDR2 SASEGT. Trimming stripped 7 bases from V and 4 bases from J, with 13 bases between. CDR3 sequence: CASTQGGLETQYF. The CDR3 region has the DNA TGTGCCAGCACCCAAGGGGGGCTAGAGACCCAGTACTTC.

The V gene is TRBV11-2, the J gene TRBJ2-3; D remains unclear. The CDR3 length is 15 residues. Looked up from germline, CDR1 is SGHAT and CDR2 is FQNNGV. V was trimmed by 2 bases and J by 9 bases, leaving 18 bases between them. This CDR3 is CASSLTEHLKGTQYF. The CDR3 DNA sequence: TGTGCCAGCAGCTTAACCGAACACCTGAAAGGGACGCAGTATTTT.

The J gene is TRBJ2-5, the V gene TRBV29-1; TRBD1 aligns across 12 bases. The J segment lost 5 bases and the V segment lost 6 bases, leaving 7 bases of the junction unmatched. The length of the CDR3 is 14 residues. CDR1 and CDR2 from the germline V gene are SQVTM and ANQGSEA. The CDR3 DNA follows: TGCAGCGTCTACGGGACAGGGGGCTTGGAGACCCAGTACTTC. Translating gives CSVYGTGGLETQYF.

The V call is TRBV12-3 or TRBV12-4, the J call TRBJ2-1; no reliable D call. V lost 5 bases, J lost 0 bases, and 20 bases lay in between. The CDR3 extends over 18 amino acids. The CDR3 here is CASSPRDRTPSSYNEQFF. CDR3 DNA: TGTGCCAGCAGTCCTAGAGACCGGACCCCGAGCTCCTACAATGAGCAGTTCTTC.